The 29 T cell receptor beta chains listed next were all sequenced from one sample in a study of molecular identifiers for immune sequencing clone quantification. MiXCR, run by TCRdb on the PCR reads, gives a single entry per CDR3 protein. The sample has approximately 590,000 distinct CDR3 sequences, about 25% seen once; the top ten hold 0.78%. The sequencing sample was made of naive CD8+ T cells from blood, with Jurkat cell RNA spiked in. The subset was: FACS-sorted CD8+CD4-CCR7+CD45RA+ naive T cells. Receptors originate from a human donor in good health. Some libraries in this study had Jurkat cell RNA spiked in.

The V gene is TRBV7-9, the J gene TRBJ2-1; D gene uncertain. Germline CDR1 and CDR2: SEHNR and FQNEAQ (reference sequence). The CDR3 has 15 residues. V gave up 3 bases and J gave up 8 bases, with 17 bases separating them. The CDR3 protein is CASSLLDPVKDEQFF. CDR3 nucleotides: TGTGCCAGCAGCTTGCTGGACCCGGTCAAGGATGAGCAGTTCTTC.

This clonotype was picked up many times. The chain uses TRBV19 and TRBJ1-5; a possible D gene is TRBD1 (5 bases). The V gene's germline CDR1 is LNHDA and CDR2 SQIVND (reference sequence). There are 14 residues in the CDR3. Trimming removed 7 bases at V and 0 bases at J, with 10 bases between. The CDR3, as DNA: TGTGCCAGTACGCCCGGGACTAGCAATCAGCCCCAGCATTTT. It codes for CASTPGTSNQPQHF.

This clonotype was found a few times. This chain joins TRBV21-1 and TRBJ2-7; the table names TRBD1, a call not compared with the DNA. TRBV21-1 is flagged as a pseudogene. The CDR3 is made up of 13 amino acids. The CDR3 nucleotides are TGTGCCAGCAGCAATGGCGCGGGCGTAGAGAAGTACTTC. It translates to CASSNGAGVEKYF.

This clonotype was counted ten times or more. This chain uses TRBV4-1 with TRBJ1-5; 9 bases fit TRBD1. The germline V gene has CDR1 MGHRA and CDR2 YSYEKL. After removal of 1 base from V and 5 bases from J, the junction contained 3 bases not matched to a gene. This CDR3 is built from 15 residues. The CDR3 is CASSQGDRADQPQHF. The CDR3 region has the DNA TGCGCCAGCAGCCAAGGGGACAGGGCTGATCAGCCCCAGCATTTT.

V and J are TRBV28 and TRBJ1-5; tentative D call: TRBD1 (5 bases). The V end lost 5 bases, the J end lost 3 bases, and 17 bases lay between the germline ends. The CDR3 spans 16 residues. CDR1 and CDR2 from the germline V gene are MDHEN and SYDVKM. The CDR3 loop is CASSPPGGGYNQPQHF. The CDR3 DNA is TGTGCCAGCAGTCCCCCGGGGGGGGGGTACAATCAGCCCCAGCATTTT.

The J gene is TRBJ1-2, the V gene TRBV3-1, with a possible D match to TRBD1 (5 bases). Germline V lookup: CDR1 LGHDT, CDR2 YNNKEL (reference sequence). This CDR3 has 14 residues. With 5 bases removed from V and 3 bases from J, the gap between germline ends came to 13 bases. Here the CDR3 reads CASSIGQGDYGYTF. CDR3 DNA sequence: TGTGCCAGCAGCATCGGGCAGGGTGACTATGGCTACACCTTC.

Concerning this clonotype: Just one base apart from a much larger clone, this may be a read error. This chain joins TRBV7-9 and TRBJ1-1; weak D call: TRBD1 (5 bases). The ends were cut back, 1 base at V and 1 base at J, with 13 bases in the middle. The germline V gene has CDR1 SEHNR and CDR2 FQNEAQ (reference sequence). The CDR3 is made up of 16 amino acids. The CDR3: CASSLVGEGANTEAFF. The CDR3 nucleotides are TGTGCCAGCAGCTTAGTGGGGGAAGGAGCGAACACTGAAGCTTTCTTT.

This clonotype was seen ten or more times. The chain joins TRBV19 to TRBJ2-4, with D hard to call. The CDR3 sequence is 12 residues long. Germline CDR1 LNHDA, CDR2 SQIVND (reference sequence). The V gene lost 5 bases and the J gene lost 9 bases, with 11 bases spanning the gap. CDR3 sequence: CASSGSVGIQYF. In DNA form, the CDR3 reads TGTGCCAGTAGTGGCAGTGTTGGCATTCAGTACTTC.

This clonotype was found many times. This chain links TRBV20-1 with TRBJ2-3; 12 positions match TRBD2. Losses at the gene ends were 2 bases for V and 3 bases for J; bases not matched to a gene: 12. CDR1 is DFQATT and CDR2 is SNEGSKA in the germline V gene (reference sequence). There are 18 residues in the CDR3. In DNA form, the CDR3 reads TGCAGTGCTAGATCGCCGACTAGCGGGAGCGTATGGACAGATACGCAGTATTTT. It encodes CSARSPTSGSVWTDTQYF.

Remarks on this clonotype: Just one base apart from a much larger clone, this may be a read error. The chain joins TRBV2 to TRBJ1-5; no firm D call. Per the germline V gene, CDR1 is SNHLY and CDR2 is FYNNEI. The CDR3 is made up of 16 amino acids. The V end was cut by 3 bases, the J end by 8 bases, with 20 bases between. CDR3 nucleotide sequence: TGTGCCAGCAGTGAGACGGGGATGAAAGTGTGGAAGCCCCAGCATTTT. This translates into CASSETGMKVWKPQHF.

This clonotype appeared a few times. The V and J genes are TRBV5-4 and TRBJ1-6, with 8 bases lining up with TRBD1. V dropped 3 bases and J dropped 5; count of bases not matched to a gene: 7. The length of the CDR3 is 16 residues. Germline V gene data show CDR1 as SGHNT and CDR2 as YYREEE (reference sequence). CDR3 protein: CASSSSQGVDNSPLHF. CDR3 nucleotide sequence: TGTGCCAGCAGCTCATCACAGGGGGTTGATAATTCACCCCTCCACTTT.

There are a few counts of this clonotype. This chain joins TRBV7-2 and TRBJ2-5; D is unresolved. The CDR3 is 16 amino acids. Germline V gives CDR1 SGHTA, CDR2 FQGNSA. Trimming took 5 bases from V and 4 from J, leaving 20 bases between them. The CDR3 DNA sequence: TGTGCCAGCAGCCGACCATGGGATGGTGCTGGAGAGACCCAGTACTTC. Translated: CASSRPWDGAGETQYF.

This clonotype was observed a handful of times. The J gene is TRBJ2-2, the V gene TRBV6-5; perhaps TRBD2 as D (5 bases). V was pared by 10 bases and J by 1 base, with 13 bases between. Looked up from germline, CDR1 is MNHEY and CDR2 is SVGAGI. The CDR3 totals 14 residues. CDR3 protein: CAIANDMNTGELFF. DNA for the CDR3: TGTGCCATAGCGAACGACATGAACACCGGGGAGCTGTTTTTT.

This clonotype was seen at least ten times. The chain recombines TRBV7-9 with TRBJ2-7; either TRBD1 or TRBD2 may supply D (5 bases each). Germline V gene sequence: CDR1 SEHNR, CDR2 FQNEAQ (reference sequence). V was clipped by 5 bases and J by 2 bases, with 13 bases between them. This CDR3 has 14 residues. Here the CDR3 reads CASSPWGSPYEQYF. In nucleotides, the CDR3 is TGTGCCAGCAGCCCGTGGGGGTCACCCTACGAGCAGTACTTC.

This clonotype was counted ten times or more. V is TRBV7-9 and J is TRBJ2-7, with 9 nucleotides matching TRBD1. Germline V CDR1 and CDR2: SEHNR, FQNEAQ (reference sequence). The CDR3 spans 14 residues. J was trimmed by 3 bases and V by 5 bases; bases with no gene match: 5. This chain's CDR3 is CASSGTGRSYEQYF. The CDR3 bases are TGTGCCAGCAGCGGGACAGGGAGAAGCTACGAGCAGTACTTC.

Many counts were recorded for this clonotype. In DNA form, the CDR3 reads TGCAGTGCTAGGGGTGGGGGGAGGCCCCTCTACGAGCAGTACTTC. It codes for CSARGGGRPLYEQYF. V usage is TRBV20-1 and J usage is TRBJ2-7, with TRBD2 as a possible D gene (6 bases). Germline loops: CDR1 DFQATT, CDR2 SNEGSKA (reference sequence). Trimming removed 3 bases from V and 3 bases from J, with 18 bases in between. CDR3 size: 15 residues.

With respect to this clonotype: Since the CDR3 does not end with the conserved phenylalanine or tryptophan, this likely comes from a read error. The genes are TRBV13 and TRBJ1-1; TRBD1 matches 10 bases. The CDR3 loop spans 14 amino acids. Germline CDR1 PRHDT, CDR2 FYEKMQ (reference sequence). The CDR3 loop reads CASSIGQGVGEAFS. CDR3 coding DNA: TGTGCCAGCAGCATAGGACAGGGGGTTGGTGAAGCTTTCTCT.

This clonotype was observed many times. The rearrangement uses TRBV7-9 and TRBJ2-7; TRBD2 agrees at 8 bases. Germline CDR1 reads SEHNR; CDR2 reads FQNEAQ (reference sequence). The CDR3 loop spans 15 amino acids. Trimming at V came to 6 bases and at J to 0 bases, leaving 7 bases not matched to a gene. CDR3 residues: CASRPHGGASYEQYF. The DNA of the CDR3 is TGTGCCAGCAGGCCTCACGGGGGGGCCTCCTACGAGCAGTACTTC.

The V gene is TRBV6-2 or TRBV6-3, the J gene TRBJ1-5; 8 positions match TRBD1. CDR3 length: 16 amino acids. Germline V CDR1 and CDR2: MNHEY, SVGEGT. J was trimmed by 7 bases and V by 5 bases; bases with no gene match: 13. The CDR3 nucleotides are TGTGCCAGCAGTCCCTACCCCGGACAGGGAGGGCAGCCCCAGCATTTT. Amino acids: CASSPYPGQGGQPQHF.

This clonotype was recorded a few times. The gene calls are TRBV3-2 and TRBJ1-2. TRBV3-2 is marked as a pseudogene. This CDR3 has 12 residues. CDR3 nucleotides: TGTGCCAGCAGCCACCAAGAGACATCGTCGGCATTC. It encodes CASSHQETSSAF.

Regarding this clonotype: This may be a read error: a much more frequent sequence differs by one nucleotide. The chain employs TRBV29-1 and TRBJ2-1; no clear D gene. The germline V gene has CDR1 SQVTM and CDR2 ANQGSEA. The CDR3 covers 12 residues. The chain's CDR3 is CSVAIMGNEQLF. As DNA, the CDR3 is TGCAGCGTTGCCATTATGGGGAATGAGCAGTTGTTC.

On this clonotype itself: This sequence may be a read error, since a much larger clone differs from it by one base. The CDR3 DNA follows: TGTGCTAGTGGTTTGGTACTAGGTGGAGGAAACCAAGAGGCCCAGTACTTC. It encodes CASGLVLGGGNQEAQYF. The chain carries TRBV12-5 and TRBJ2-5, with a tentative D call TRBD2 (5 bases). Germline V gene sequence: CDR1 LGHNT, CDR2 FRNRAP. This CDR3 contains 17 residues.

This clonotype has at least ten counts. The genes are TRBV28 and TRBJ2-7; no definite D call. V dropped 3 bases and J dropped 2 bases, with 5 bases sitting between them. The CDR3 loop spans 12 amino acids. Per germline, CDR1 MDHEN and CDR2 SYDVKM. The CDR3 nucleotides are TGTGCCAGCAGTTTCCAGGCCTACGAGCAGTACTTC. Translating it yields CASSFQAYEQYF. Filled out from reference TRBV28 and TRBJ2-7, the complete variable domain reads DVKVTQSSRYLVKRTGEKVFLECVQDMDHENMFWYRQDPGLGLRLIYFSYDVKMKEKGDIPEGYSVSREKKERFSLILESASTNQTSMYLCASSFQAYEQYFGPGTRLTVT.

This sequence joins TRBV7-9 and TRBJ2-6; 9 bases match TRBD1. This CDR3 is built from 20 residues. J lost 4 bases, V lost 6 bases, and 19 bases had no gene match. Germline V gene lookup returns CDR1 SEHNR and CDR2 FQNEAQ (reference sequence). CDR3 protein: CASRMGQGPSRIDGANVLTF. In nucleotides, the CDR3 is TGTGCCAGCAGGATGGGACAGGGACCTTCTAGGATTGACGGGGCCAACGTCCTGACTTTC.

The sample holds many counts of this clonotype. This rearrangement joins TRBV7-6 to TRBJ2-3; 9 bases are shared with TRBD1. Germline V gives CDR1 SGHVS, CDR2 FNYEAQ. The CDR3 runs 19 residues. V dropped 0 bases and J dropped 3; count of bases not matched to a gene: 13. The CDR3 sequence: CASSLAYPGQGLETDTQYF. The CDR3 DNA sequence: TGTGCCAGCAGCTTAGCTTACCCGGGACAGGGCTTGGAGACAGATACGCAGTATTTT.

Turning to this clonotype: Relative to the germline gene, one junction end is altered; a read error may explain this. The V and J genes are TRBV29-1 and TRBJ2-3, with D possibly TRBD2 on 5 matching bases. Germline CDR1 reads SQVTM; CDR2 reads ANQGSEA. The length of the CDR3 is 19 residues. The CDR3 sequence is CSVDTITGRVRISPDPQYF. The CDR3 DNA reads as TGCAGCGTAGACACCATAACGGGAAGGGTCCGGATAAGCCCAGATCCGCAGTATTTT.

Turning to this clonotype: At one of its ends the junction is not consistent with the germline gene, which may arise from a read error. This rearrangement joins TRBV6-2 or TRBV6-3 to TRBJ2-7, with D uncertain. Germline lookup yields CDR1 MNHEY and CDR2 SVGEGT. The CDR3 loop spans 11 amino acids. Here the CDR3 reads CASSYSSAPSF. CDR3 in DNA: TGTGCCAGCAGTTATTCGTCCGCGCCGTCCTTC.

In its sample, this clonotype was seen many times. The chain links TRBV5-1 to TRBJ2-3; the D call may be TRBD1 or TRBD2 (5 bases each). V dropped 3 bases and J dropped 6 bases, with 23 bases sitting between them. In germline, CDR1 is SGHRS, CDR2 YFSETQ. The CDR3 runs 17 residues. CDR3 sequence (DNA): TGCGCCAGCAGCTGGACACGGCCTGAGGGCTCGGTGGATACGCAGTATTTT. Its protein product is CASSWTRPEGSVDTQYF.

The gene calls are TRBV7-9 and TRBJ2-5; 11 bases match TRBD2. Looked up from germline, CDR1 is SEHNR and CDR2 is FQNEAQ (reference sequence). V shed 5 bases, J shed 0 bases, and the junction held 17 bases outside the gene matches. This CDR3 contains 20 residues. CDR3 region: CASSLHTSGRPISNQETQYF. The CDR3 DNA follows: TGTGCCAGCAGCCTTCATACTAGCGGGAGACCGATTAGCAACCAAGAGACCCAGTACTTC. The entire variable domain, with the rest obtained from reference TRBV7-9 and TRBJ2-5, is as follows: DTGVSQNPRHKITKRGQNVTFRCDPISEHNRLYWYRQTLGQGPEFLTYFQNEAQLEKSRLLSDRFSAERPKGSFSTLEIQRTEQGDSAMYLCASSLHTSGRPISNQETQYFGPGTRLLVL.